Shown below are 8 T cell receptor beta chains from a single sample sequenced in a study of radiotherapy plus CTLA-4 blockade in lung cancer. Sequenced by immunoSEQ multiplex PCR; TCRdb stores in-frame clones only, minus some. In the table there are some 32,000 clones, approximately 70% of which are singletons. This specimen was peripheral blood, taken from a patient treated with radiotherapy plus ipilimumab. The receptors shown here come from a human donor with non-small cell lung cancer who had stable disease on radiotherapy plus ipilimumab.

The chain joins TRBV5-1 to TRBJ2-2; D is uncertain. The CDR3 consists of 13 residues. CDR1 and CDR2 from the germline V gene are SGHRS and YFSETQ. Between the trimmed V and J ends, which lost 0 bases and 6 bases, there was a span of 6 bases. The CDR3 region is CASSLALAGELFF. DNA for the CDR3: TGCGCCAGCAGCTTGGCCCTGGCCGGGGAGCTGTTTTTT.

The chain links TRBV19 to TRBJ1-2, with D unclear. The CDR3 length is 14 residues. Germline V CDR1 and CDR2: LNHDA, SQIVND (reference sequence). V lost 7 bases, J lost 5 bases, and 17 bases lay in between. The CDR3 DNA reads as TGTGCCAGTAAAGGTGGCAGCCTAGTTTATGGCTACACCTTC. This sequence encodes CASKGGSLVYGYTF.

This clone is a singleton in its sample. This chain links TRBV6-4 with TRBJ2-7; D may be TRBD1 or TRBD2 (5 bases each). The CDR3 spans 15 residues. Germline V gene lookup returns CDR1 MRHNA and CDR2 SNTAGT. Trimming pared 3 bases from V and 2 bases from J, leaving 14 bases between. In DNA, the CDR3 is TGTGCCAGCAGTGAATGGGGCGGGCTTGCCTACGAGCAGTACTTC. Translated, it gives CASSEWGGLAYEQYF.

This clone was counted a few times. The chain has TRBV14 and TRBJ1-1; unclear D gene. Germline V CDR1 and CDR2: SGHDN, FVKESK. Deletions cut 4 bases from V and 11 bases from J, with 14 bases between. The CDR3 length is 12 residues. The CDR3 sequence is CASSPKRAIAFF. CDR3 sequence (DNA): TGTGCCAGCAGCCCCAAGCGGGCTATCGCTTTCTTT.

This clone was observed a handful of times. The V gene is TRBV10-3, the J gene TRBJ1-1, with D possibly being TRBD1 (5 bases). The CDR3 is 12 residues long. The germline V gene has CDR1 ENHRY and CDR2 SYGVKD. V was pared by 4 bases and J by 6 bases, with 9 bases between. The CDR3: CAISAREAEAFF. The CDR3 nucleotides read TGTGCCATCAGTGCCAGGGAGGCTGAAGCTTTCTTT.

The J gene is TRBJ2-7, the V gene TRBV14; 7 nucleotides align to TRBD2. Germline CDR1 reads SGHDN; CDR2 reads FVKESK. The CDR3 is 14 residues long. The trim removed 0 bases at V and 6 bases at J, leaving 5 bases unmatched. CDR3 region: CASSQDWGGSEQYF. CDR3 coding DNA: TGTGCCAGCAGCCAAGACTGGGGGGGGAGCGAGCAGTACTTC.

V gene TRBV6-1 combines with J gene TRBJ2-5; D gene unclear. Germline CDR1 reads MNHNS; CDR2 reads SASEGT. The CDR3 loop spans 12 amino acids. The V end lost 4 bases, the J end lost 11 bases, and 14 bases lay between the germline ends. CDR3 in DNA: TGTGCCAGCAGTGCGCGAACCTACGTGCAGTACTTC. This encodes CASSARTYVQYF.

V usage is TRBV2 and J usage is TRBJ1-1; 7 bases line up with TRBD1. There are 13 residues in the CDR3. V shed 6 bases and J 3 bases; nucleotides not matched to a gene: 4. CDR1 and CDR2 from the germline V gene are SNHLY and FYNNEI. DNA for the CDR3: TGTGCCAGCAGAACCAGGGGGGACACTGAAGCTTTCTTT. Translated, it gives CASRTRGDTEAFF.